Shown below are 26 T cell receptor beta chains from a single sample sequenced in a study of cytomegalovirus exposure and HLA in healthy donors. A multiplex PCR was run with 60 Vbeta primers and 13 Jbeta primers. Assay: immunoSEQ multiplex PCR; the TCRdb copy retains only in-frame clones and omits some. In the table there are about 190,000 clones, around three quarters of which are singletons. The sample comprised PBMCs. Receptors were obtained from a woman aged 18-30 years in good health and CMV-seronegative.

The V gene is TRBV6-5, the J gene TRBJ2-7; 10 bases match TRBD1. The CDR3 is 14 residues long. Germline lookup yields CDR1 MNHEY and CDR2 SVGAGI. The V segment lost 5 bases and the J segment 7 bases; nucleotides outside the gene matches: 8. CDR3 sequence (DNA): TGTGCCAGCAGTCGGGACAGGGGTCCTGGAGAGCAGTACTTC. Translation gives CASSRDRGPGEQYF.

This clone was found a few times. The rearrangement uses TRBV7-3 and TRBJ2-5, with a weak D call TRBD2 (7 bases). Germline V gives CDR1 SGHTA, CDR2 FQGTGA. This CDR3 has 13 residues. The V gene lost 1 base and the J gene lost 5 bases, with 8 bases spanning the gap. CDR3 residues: CASSLKGGETQYF. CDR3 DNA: TGTGCCAGCAGCTTAAAGGGGGGGGAGACCCAGTACTTC.

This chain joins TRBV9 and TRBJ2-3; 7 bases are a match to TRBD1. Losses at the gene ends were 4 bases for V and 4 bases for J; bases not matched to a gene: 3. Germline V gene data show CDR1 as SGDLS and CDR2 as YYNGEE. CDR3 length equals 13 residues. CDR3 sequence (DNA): TGTGCCAGCAGCCCCCAGGGGGCAGATACGCAGTATTTT. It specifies CASSPQGADTQYF.

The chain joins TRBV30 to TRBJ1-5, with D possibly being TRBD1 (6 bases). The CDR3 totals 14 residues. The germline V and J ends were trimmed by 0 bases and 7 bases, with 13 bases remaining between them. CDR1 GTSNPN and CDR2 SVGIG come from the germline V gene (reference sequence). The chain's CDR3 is CAWSVQTGTQPQHF. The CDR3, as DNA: TGTGCCTGGAGTGTACAAACAGGGACGCAGCCCCAGCATTTT.

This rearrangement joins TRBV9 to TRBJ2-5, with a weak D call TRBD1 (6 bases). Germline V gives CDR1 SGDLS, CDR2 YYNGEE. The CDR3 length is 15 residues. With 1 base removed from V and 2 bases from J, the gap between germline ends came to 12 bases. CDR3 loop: CASSVTGGRQETQYF. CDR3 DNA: TGTGCCAGCAGCGTAACTGGGGGCCGTCAAGAGACCCAGTACTTC.

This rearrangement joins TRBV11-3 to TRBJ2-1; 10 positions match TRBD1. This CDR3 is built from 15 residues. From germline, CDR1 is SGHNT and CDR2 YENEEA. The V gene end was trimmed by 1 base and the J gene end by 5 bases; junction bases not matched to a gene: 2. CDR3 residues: CASSLAGTGDNEQFF. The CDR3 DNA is TGTGCCAGCAGCTTAGCCGGGACAGGGGACAATGAGCAGTTCTTC.

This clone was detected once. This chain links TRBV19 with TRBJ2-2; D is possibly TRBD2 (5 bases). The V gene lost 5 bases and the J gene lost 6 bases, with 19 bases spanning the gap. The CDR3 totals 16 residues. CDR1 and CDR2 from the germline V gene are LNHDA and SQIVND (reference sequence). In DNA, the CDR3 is TGTGCCAGTAGTCCTCAAGGGCGGGCAATCGCCGGGGAGCTGTTTTTT. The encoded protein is CASSPQGRAIAGELFF.

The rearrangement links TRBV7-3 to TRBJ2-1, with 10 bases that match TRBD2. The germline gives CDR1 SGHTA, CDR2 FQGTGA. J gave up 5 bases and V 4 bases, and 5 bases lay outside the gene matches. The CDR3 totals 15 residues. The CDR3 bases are TGTGCCAGCAGCTCAGCGGGGGGGGGCCACAATGAGCAGTTCTTC. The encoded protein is CASSSAGGGHNEQFF.

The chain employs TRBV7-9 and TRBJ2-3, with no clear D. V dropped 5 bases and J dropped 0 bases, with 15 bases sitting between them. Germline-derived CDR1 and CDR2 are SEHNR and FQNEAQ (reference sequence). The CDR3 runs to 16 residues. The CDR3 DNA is TGTGCCAGCAGCATCCGACTGCTTCCCAGCACAGATACGCAGTATTTT. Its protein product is CASSIRLLPSTDTQYF.

CDR3 sequence (DNA): TGTGCCAGCAGCTTATCCCAGGGGCTAGGTCAGCCCCAGCATTTT. Translation: CASSLSQGLGQPQHF. The chain joins TRBV7-2 to TRBJ1-5; TRBD1 is a possible D gene (6 bases). The germline V gene encodes CDR1 SGHTA and CDR2 FQGNSA. CDR3 length equals 15 residues. V lost 2 bases to trimming and J lost 6 bases, with 14 bases between them.

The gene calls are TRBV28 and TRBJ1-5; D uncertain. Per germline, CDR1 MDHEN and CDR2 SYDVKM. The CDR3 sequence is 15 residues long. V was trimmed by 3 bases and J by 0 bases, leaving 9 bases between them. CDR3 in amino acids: CASSFRGYSNQPQHF. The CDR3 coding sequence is TGTGCCAGCAGTTTTCGGGGATATAGCAATCAGCCCCAGCATTTT.

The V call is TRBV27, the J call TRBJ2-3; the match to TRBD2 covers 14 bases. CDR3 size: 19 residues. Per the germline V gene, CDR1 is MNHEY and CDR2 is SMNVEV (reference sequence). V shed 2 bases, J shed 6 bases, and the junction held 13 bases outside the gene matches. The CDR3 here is CASSLRPGLAGVLQDTQYF. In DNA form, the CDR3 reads TGTGCCAGCAGTTTAAGACCGGGACTAGCGGGGGTCCTACAGGATACGCAGTATTTT.

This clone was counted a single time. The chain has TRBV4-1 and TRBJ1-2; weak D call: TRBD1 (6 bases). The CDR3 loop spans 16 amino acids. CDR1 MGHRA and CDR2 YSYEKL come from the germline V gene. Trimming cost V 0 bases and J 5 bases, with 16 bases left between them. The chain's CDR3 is CASSQEDTRGGYGYTF. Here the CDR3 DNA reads TGCGCCAGCAGCCAAGAAGACACCAGGGGCGGGTATGGCTACACCTTC.

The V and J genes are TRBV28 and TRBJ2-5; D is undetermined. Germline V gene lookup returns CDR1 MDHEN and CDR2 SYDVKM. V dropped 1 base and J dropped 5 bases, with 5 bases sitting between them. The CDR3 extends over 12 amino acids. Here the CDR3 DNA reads TGTGCCAGCAGTTTATCCGGGGAGACCCAGTACTTC. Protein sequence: CASSLSGETQYF.

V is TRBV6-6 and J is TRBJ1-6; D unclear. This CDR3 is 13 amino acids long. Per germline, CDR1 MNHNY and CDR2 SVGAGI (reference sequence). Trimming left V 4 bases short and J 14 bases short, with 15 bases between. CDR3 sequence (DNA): TGTGCCAGCAGTTTCCAGCCCCGGGAAGCCCTCCACTTT. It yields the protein CASSFQPREALHF.

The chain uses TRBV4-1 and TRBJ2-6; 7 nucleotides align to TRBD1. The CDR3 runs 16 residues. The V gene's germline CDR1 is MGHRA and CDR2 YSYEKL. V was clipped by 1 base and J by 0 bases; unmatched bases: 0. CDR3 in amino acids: CASSQGQGSGANVLTF. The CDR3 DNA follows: TGCGCCAGCAGCCAAGGACAGGGCTCTGGGGCCAACGTCCTGACTTTC.

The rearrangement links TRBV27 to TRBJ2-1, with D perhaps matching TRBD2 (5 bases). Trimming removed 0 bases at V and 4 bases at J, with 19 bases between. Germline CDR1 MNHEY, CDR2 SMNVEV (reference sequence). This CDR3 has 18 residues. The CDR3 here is CASSLSWVATPRYNEQFF. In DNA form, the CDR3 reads TGTGCCAGCAGTTTATCGTGGGTAGCGACCCCGCGATACAATGAGCAGTTCTTC.

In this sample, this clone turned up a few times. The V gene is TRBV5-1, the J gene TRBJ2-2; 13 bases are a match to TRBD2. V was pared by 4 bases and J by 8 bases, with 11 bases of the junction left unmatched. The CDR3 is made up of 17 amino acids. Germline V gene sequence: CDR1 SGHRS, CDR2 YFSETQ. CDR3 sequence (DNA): TGCGCCAGCAGCACGAGACTAGCGGGAGGTGGATCTGGGGAGCTGTTTTTT. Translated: CASSTRLAGGGSGELFF.

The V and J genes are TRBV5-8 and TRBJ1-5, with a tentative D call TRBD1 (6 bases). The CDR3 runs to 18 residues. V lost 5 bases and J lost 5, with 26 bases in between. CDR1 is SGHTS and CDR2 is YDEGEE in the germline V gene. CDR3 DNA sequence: TGTGCCAGCAGGATAAAAAAGGGCCGAGGGGGTTCGGATCAGCCCCAGCATTTT. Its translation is CASRIKKGRGGSDQPQHF.

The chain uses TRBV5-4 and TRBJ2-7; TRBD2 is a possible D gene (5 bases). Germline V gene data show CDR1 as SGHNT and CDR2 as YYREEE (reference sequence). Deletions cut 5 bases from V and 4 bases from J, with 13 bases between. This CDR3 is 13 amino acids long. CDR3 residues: CASSSGMAYEQYF. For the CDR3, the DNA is TGTGCCAGCAGTTCGGGGATGGCGTACGAGCAGTACTTC. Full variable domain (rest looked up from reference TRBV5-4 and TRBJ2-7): ETGVTQSPTHLIKTRGQQVTLRCSSQSGHNTVSWYQQALGQGPQFIFQYYREEENGRGNFPPRFSGLQFPNYSSELNVNALELDDSALYLCASSSGMAYEQYFGPGTRLTVT.

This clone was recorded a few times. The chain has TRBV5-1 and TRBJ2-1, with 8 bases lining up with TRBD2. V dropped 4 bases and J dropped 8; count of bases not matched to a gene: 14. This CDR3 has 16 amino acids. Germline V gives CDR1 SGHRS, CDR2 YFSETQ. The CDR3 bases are TGCGCCAGCAGCGATTCCGGGAGGGCGTCCGTGGATGAGCAGTTCTTC. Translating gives CASSDSGRASVDEQFF.

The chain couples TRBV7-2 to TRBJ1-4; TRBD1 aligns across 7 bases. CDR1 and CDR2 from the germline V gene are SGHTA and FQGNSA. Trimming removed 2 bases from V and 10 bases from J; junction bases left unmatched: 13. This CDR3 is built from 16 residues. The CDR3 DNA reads TGTGCCAGCAGCTTAATCTCCGGGACAGAAAACGCAAAACTGTTTTTT. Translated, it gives CASSLISGTENAKLFF.

In nucleotides, the CDR3 is TGCAGCGCCCGGGGGACAGGGGAGGAGACCCAGTACTTC. Residues: CSARGTGEETQYF. This rearrangement joins TRBV29-1 to TRBJ2-5, with 10 bases identical to TRBD1. Germline assignment: CDR1 SQVTM and CDR2 ANQGSEA. The CDR3 contains 13 residues. With V trimmed by 7 bases and J by 5 bases, 7 bases remained unmatched.

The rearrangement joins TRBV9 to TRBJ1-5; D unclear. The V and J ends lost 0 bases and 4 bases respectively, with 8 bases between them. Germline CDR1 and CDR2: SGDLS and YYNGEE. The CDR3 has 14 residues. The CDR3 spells CASSVAGGNQPQHF. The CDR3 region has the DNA TGTGCCAGCAGCGTAGCAGGAGGGAATCAGCCCCAGCATTTT.

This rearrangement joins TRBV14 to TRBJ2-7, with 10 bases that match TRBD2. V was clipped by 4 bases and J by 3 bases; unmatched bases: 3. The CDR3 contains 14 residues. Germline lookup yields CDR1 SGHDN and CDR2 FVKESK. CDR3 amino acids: CASSLSGRDYEQYF. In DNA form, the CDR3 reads TGTGCCAGCAGCCTCAGCGGGAGGGACTACGAGCAGTACTTC.

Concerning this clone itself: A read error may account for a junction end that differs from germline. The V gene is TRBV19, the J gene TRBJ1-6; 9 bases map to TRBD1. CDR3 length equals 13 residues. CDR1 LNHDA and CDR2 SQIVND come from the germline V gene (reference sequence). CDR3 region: CASSGTGIGVPRF. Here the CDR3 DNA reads TGTGCCAGTAGTGGGACAGGGATCGGCGTCCCGCGATTT.